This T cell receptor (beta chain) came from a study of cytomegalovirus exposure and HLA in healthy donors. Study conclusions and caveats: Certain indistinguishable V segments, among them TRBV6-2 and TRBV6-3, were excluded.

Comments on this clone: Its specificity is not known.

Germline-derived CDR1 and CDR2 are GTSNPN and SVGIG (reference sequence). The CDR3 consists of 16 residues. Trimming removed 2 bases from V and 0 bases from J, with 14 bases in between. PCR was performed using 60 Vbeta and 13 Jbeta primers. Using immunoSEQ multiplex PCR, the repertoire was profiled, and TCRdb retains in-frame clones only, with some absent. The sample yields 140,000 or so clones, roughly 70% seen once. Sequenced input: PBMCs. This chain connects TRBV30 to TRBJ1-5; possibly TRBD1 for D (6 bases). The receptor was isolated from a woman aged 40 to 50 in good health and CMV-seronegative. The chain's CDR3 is CAWSSPGHYSNQPQHF. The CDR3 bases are TGTGCCTGGAGTTCCCCGGGACACTATAGCAATCAGCCCCAGCATTTT. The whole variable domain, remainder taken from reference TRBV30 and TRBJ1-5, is SQTIHQWPATLVQPVGSPLSLECTVEGTSNPNLYWYRQAAGRGLQLLFYSVGIGQISSEVPQNLSASRPQDRQFILSSKKLLLSDSGFYLCAWSSPGHYSNQPQHFGDGTRLSIL.